The 13 T cell receptor beta chains presented below share a single source sample, sequenced in a study of shared clonotypes between healthy human individuals. Generated by immunoSEQ multiplex PCR, the TCRdb table keeps only in-frame clones and is missing some. The sample shows some 500,000 clones, 90% to 96% of them seen only once. Sequencing was performed on naive CD4+ T cells sorted from blood. Subset given: CD45RA+ positively selected. These receptors were taken from a woman aged 30 to 39 in good health.

The chain combines TRBV5-6 with TRBJ2-5, with a tentative D call TRBD1 (5 bases). The CDR3 has 11 residues. V lost 0 bases, J lost 12 bases, and 9 bases lay in between. Per germline, CDR1 SGHDT and CDR2 YYEEEE. The DNA of the CDR3 is TGTGCCAGCAGCTTGGGGGGCTCCGAGTACTTC. Protein product: CASSLGGSEYF. The variable domain in full, with the rest retrieved from reference TRBV5-6 and TRBJ2-5, is DAGVTQSPTHLIKTRGQQVTLRCSPKSGHDTVSWYQQALGQGPQFIFQYYEEEERQRGNFPDRFSGHQFPNYSSELNVNALLLGDSALYLCASSLGGSEYFGPGTRLLVL.

CDR3 region: CASSGSGTGFHEQYF. The DNA for the CDR3 is TGTGCCAGCAGTGGTTCCGGGACAGGGTTCCACGAGCAGTACTTC. This chain joins TRBV28 and TRBJ2-7, with 9 positions matching TRBD1. V shed 5 bases and J 5 bases; nucleotides not matched to a gene: 10. This CDR3 is 15 amino acids long. Looked up from germline, CDR1 is MDHEN and CDR2 is SYDVKM. Full variable domain (missing parts from reference TRBV28 and TRBJ2-7): DVKVTQSSRYLVKRTGEKVFLECVQDMDHENMFWYRQDPGLGLRLIYFSYDVKMKEKGDIPEGYSVSREKKERFSLILESASTNQTSMYLCASSGSGTGFHEQYFGPGTRLTVT.

CDR3 sequence (DNA): TGTGCCAGCAGTAGCAGGGAAGCCGGGGAGCTGTTTTTT. Protein sequence: CASSSREAGELFF. J is TRBJ2-2 and V is TRBV2, with D possibly matching TRBD1 (5 bases). The CDR3 sequence is 13 residues long. The V end lost 5 bases, the J end lost 6 bases, and 10 bases lay between the germline ends. CDR1 and CDR2 from the germline V gene are SNHLY and FYNNEI.

The chain employs TRBV28 and TRBJ2-1; 14 nucleotides agree with TRBD2. Looked up from germline, CDR1 is MDHEN and CDR2 is SYDVKM. The CDR3 spans 19 residues. The V segment lost 3 bases and the J segment 0 bases; nucleotides outside the gene matches: 7. The CDR3 sequence: CASSFRTSGRPLSYNEQFF. In nucleotides, the CDR3 is TGTGCCAGCAGTTTTAGGACTAGCGGGAGGCCTCTCTCCTACAATGAGCAGTTCTTC.

This rearrangement joins TRBV12-2 to TRBJ2-7. TRBV12-2 has pseudogene status. The CDR3 spans 16 residues. The CDR3 is CASRLALLRPNYEQYF. The DNA of the CDR3 is TGTGCAAGTCGCTTAGCGCTGCTTCGGCCAAACTACGAGCAGTACTTC.

The V gene is TRBV18, the J gene TRBJ1-1; 7 nucleotides match TRBD1. The V and J ends lost 6 bases and 1 base, in that order; junction bases with no gene match: 8. This CDR3 region has 15 residues. Germline-derived CDR1 and CDR2 are KGHSH and LQKENI. CDR3: CASSPTTGRNTEAFF. The DNA for the CDR3 is TGTGCCAGCTCCCCTACGACAGGGCGGAACACTGAAGCTTTCTTT.

The V call is TRBV18, the J call TRBJ2-7, with D unclear. The CDR3 runs to 12 residues. Per the germline V gene, CDR1 is KGHSH and CDR2 is LQKENI. The germline V and J ends were trimmed by 3 bases and 7 bases, with 10 bases remaining between them. CDR3 amino acids: CASSPSAAEQYF. The CDR3 region has the DNA TGTGCCAGCTCACCCAGTGCTGCAGAGCAGTACTTC. The full variable domain, rest sourced from reference TRBV18 and TRBJ2-7, is NAGVMQNPRHLVRRRGQEARLRCSPMKGHSHVYWYRQLPEEGLKFMVYLQKENIIDESGMPKERFSAEFPKEGPSILRIQQVVRGDSAAYFCASSPSAAEQYFGPGTRLTVT.

The chain recombines TRBV19 with TRBJ1-2; D remains ambiguous. The germline V gene has CDR1 LNHDA and CDR2 SQIVND (reference sequence). The CDR3 length is 11 residues. With 4 bases removed from V and 8 bases from J, the gap between germline ends came to 8 bases. DNA for the CDR3: TGTGCCAGTAGTACCAGCTACGGCTACACCTTC. It is translated as CASSTSYGYTF.

This chain links TRBV4-1 with TRBJ2-7, with D perhaps matching TRBD2 (5 bases). V lost 2 bases, J lost 2 bases, and 22 bases lay in between. The length of the CDR3 is 18 residues. Germline V lookup: CDR1 MGHRA, CDR2 YSYEKL. The CDR3 nucleotides are TGCGCCAGCAGCCAATTAATCGGGAAGCGCGATTCAGCCTACGAGCAGTACTTC. Residues: CASSQLIGKRDSAYEQYF.

The genes are TRBV18 and TRBJ2-7, with a possible D match to TRBD1 (5 bases). The CDR3 sequence is 15 residues long. Trimming cost V 5 bases and J 4 bases, with 18 bases left between them. Germline V gives CDR1 KGHSH, CDR2 LQKENI. The CDR3 DNA reads TGTGCCAGCTCATCTGGGGCAGGGCTTGTTTACGAGCAGTACTTC. It encodes CASSSGAGLVYEQYF.

This clone was seen only once. The J gene is TRBJ2-3, the V gene TRBV28, with D uncertain. The germline CDR1 and CDR2 sequences are MDHEN and SYDVKM. The CDR3 runs to 11 residues. The V end lost 1 base, the J end lost 6 bases, and 2 bases lay between the germline ends. This CDR3 is CASSLFDTQYF. The CDR3 region has the DNA TGTGCCAGCAGTTTATTCGATACGCAGTATTTT. The full variable domain, completed using reference TRBV28 and TRBJ2-3, is DVKVTQSSRYLVKRTGEKVFLECVQDMDHENMFWYRQDPGLGLRLIYFSYDVKMKEKGDIPEGYSVSREKKERFSLILESASTNQTSMYLCASSLFDTQYFGPGTRLTVL.

This chain uses TRBV5-6 with TRBJ2-1; 8 bases agree with TRBD2. Germline CDR1 reads SGHDT; CDR2 reads YYEEEE. V lost 0 bases and J lost 10; bases outside the gene matches: 18. The CDR3 spans 18 residues. The CDR3 loop reads CASSLAGPGLGGPGEQFF. The CDR3 DNA follows: TGTGCCAGCAGCTTGGCGGGCCCGGGACTAGGGGGGCCGGGGGAGCAGTTCTTC.

The J gene is TRBJ2-7, the V gene TRBV27, with 14 bases that match TRBD2. V dropped 8 bases and J dropped 5; count of bases not matched to a gene: 11. Germline CDR1 MNHEY, CDR2 SMNVEV (reference sequence). This CDR3 spans 16 amino acids. The CDR3 here is CASGPAGTSGSDEQYF. The CDR3, as DNA: TGTGCCAGCGGACCGGCCGGGACTAGCGGGAGTGACGAGCAGTACTTC.